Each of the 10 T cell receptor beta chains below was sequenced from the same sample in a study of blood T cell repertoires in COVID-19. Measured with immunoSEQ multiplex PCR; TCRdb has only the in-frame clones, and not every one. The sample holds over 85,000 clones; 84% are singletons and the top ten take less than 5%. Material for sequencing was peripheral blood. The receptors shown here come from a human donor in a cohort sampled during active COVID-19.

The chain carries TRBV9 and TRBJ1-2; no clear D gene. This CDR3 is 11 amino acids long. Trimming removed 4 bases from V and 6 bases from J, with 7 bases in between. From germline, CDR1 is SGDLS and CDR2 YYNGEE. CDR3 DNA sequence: TGTGCCAGCAGCTTCGAGAATGGCTACACCTTC. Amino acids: CASSFENGYTF.

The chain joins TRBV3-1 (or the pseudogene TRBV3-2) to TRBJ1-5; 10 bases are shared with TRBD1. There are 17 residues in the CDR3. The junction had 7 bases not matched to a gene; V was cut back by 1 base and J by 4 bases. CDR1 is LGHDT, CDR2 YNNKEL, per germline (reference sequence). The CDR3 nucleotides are TGTGCCAGCAGCCAAGGGGGGTTGGACAGGGGGAATCAGCCCCAGCATTTT. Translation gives CASSQGGLDRGNQPQHF.

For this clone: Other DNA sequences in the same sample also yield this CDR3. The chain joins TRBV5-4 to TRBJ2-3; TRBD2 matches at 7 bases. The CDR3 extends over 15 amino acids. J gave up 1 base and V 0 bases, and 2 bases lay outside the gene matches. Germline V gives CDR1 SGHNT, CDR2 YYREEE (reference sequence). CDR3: CASSLAGGGTDTQYF. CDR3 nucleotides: TGTGCCAGCAGCTTGGCGGGGGGAGGCACAGATACGCAGTATTTT.

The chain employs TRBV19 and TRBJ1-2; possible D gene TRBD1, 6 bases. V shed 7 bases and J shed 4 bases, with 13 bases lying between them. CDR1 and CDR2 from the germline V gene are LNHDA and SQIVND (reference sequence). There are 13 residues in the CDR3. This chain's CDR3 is CASTRTAFYGYTF. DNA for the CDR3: TGTGCCAGTACCCGGACAGCTTTCTATGGCTACACCTTC.

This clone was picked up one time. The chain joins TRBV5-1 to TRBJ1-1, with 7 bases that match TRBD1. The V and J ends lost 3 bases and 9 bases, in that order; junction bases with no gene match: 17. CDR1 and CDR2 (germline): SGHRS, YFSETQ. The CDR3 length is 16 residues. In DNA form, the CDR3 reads TGCGCCAGCAGCTCCGGGACAGACCCCCGCAAGTGGAAAGCTTTCTTT. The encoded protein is CASSSGTDPRKWKAFF.

CDR3 protein: CAWRGQGGEDYTF. The CDR3 coding sequence is TGTGCCTGGAGGGGACAGGGGGGTGAAGACTACACCTTC. This chain joins TRBV30 and TRBJ1-2; TRBD1 aligns across 11 bases. This CDR3 has 13 residues. With V trimmed by 3 bases and J by 10 bases, 7 bases remained unmatched. Germline V gene data show CDR1 as GTSNPN and CDR2 as SVGIG (reference sequence).

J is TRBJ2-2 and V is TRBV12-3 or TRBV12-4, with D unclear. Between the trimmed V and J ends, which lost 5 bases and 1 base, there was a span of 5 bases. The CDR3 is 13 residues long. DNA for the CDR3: TGTGCCAGCAGTCACGGGAACACCGGGGAGCTGTTTTTT. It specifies CASSHGNTGELFF.

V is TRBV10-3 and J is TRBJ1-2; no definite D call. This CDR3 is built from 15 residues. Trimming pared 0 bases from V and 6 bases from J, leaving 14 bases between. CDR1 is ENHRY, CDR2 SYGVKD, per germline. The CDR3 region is CAISESWREGNGYTF. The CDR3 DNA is TGTGCCATCAGTGAGTCTTGGAGGGAAGGGAATGGCTACACCTTC.

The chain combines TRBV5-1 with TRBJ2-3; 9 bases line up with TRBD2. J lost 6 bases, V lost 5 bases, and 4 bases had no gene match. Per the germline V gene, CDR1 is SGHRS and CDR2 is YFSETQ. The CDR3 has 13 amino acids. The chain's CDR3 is CASRRGGPDTQYF. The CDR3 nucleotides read TGCGCCAGCAGGCGGGGGGGCCCGGATACGCAGTATTTT.

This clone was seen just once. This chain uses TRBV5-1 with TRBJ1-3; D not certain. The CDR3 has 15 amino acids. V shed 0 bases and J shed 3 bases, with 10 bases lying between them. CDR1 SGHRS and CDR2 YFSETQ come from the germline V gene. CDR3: CASSLDGEDGNTIYF. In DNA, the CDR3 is TGCGCCAGCAGCTTGGACGGGGAGGATGGAAACACCATATATTTT.